This passage covers 25 T cell receptor beta chains from one sample sequenced in a study of T cell responses to AZD1222 COVID-19 vaccine. Sequencing used immunoSEQ multiplex PCR; TCRdb keeps in-frame clones, though not all of them. The table has roughly 130,000 clones, roughly 84% seen once. The source material was peripheral blood, sampled on day 0 of AZD1222 vaccination. The receptors derive from an adult in good health.

J is TRBJ1-6 and V is TRBV10-3; D may be TRBD1 (5 bases). The germline V and J ends were trimmed by 3 bases and 6 bases, with 9 bases remaining between them. The germline V gene has CDR1 ENHRY and CDR2 SYGVKD. This CDR3 has 14 residues. This chain's CDR3 is CAISDREGNSPLHF. As DNA, the CDR3 is TGTGCCATCAGTGACAGGGAAGGTAATTCACCCCTCCACTTT.

The chain is built from TRBV9 and TRBJ2-1; possible D gene TRBD2, 6 bases. Germline values: CDR1 SGDLS, CDR2 YYNGEE. V was trimmed by 3 bases and J by 9 bases, leaving 19 bases between them. This CDR3 region has 15 residues. CDR3 region: CASSDSWRAEIEQFF. The DNA of the CDR3 is TGTGCCAGCAGCGACTCGTGGAGGGCGGAAATTGAGCAGTTCTTC. The full variable domain, completed using reference TRBV9 and TRBJ2-1, is DSGVTQTPKHLITATGQRVTLRCSPRSGDLSVYWYQQSLDQGLQFLIQYYNGEERAKGNILERFSAQQFPDLHSELNLSSLELGDSALYFCASSDSWRAEIEQFFGPGTRLTVL.

The chain is built from TRBV7-2 and TRBJ2-5, with D possibly TRBD2 on 6 matching bases. This CDR3 spans 14 amino acids. CDR1 is SGHTA and CDR2 is FQGNSA in the germline V gene. The V and J ends lost 2 bases and 4 bases respectively, with 11 bases between them. Written as DNA, the CDR3 is TGTGCCAGCAGCTTAAGCAACGGGAGAGAGACCCAGTACTTC. Translation: CASSLSNGRETQYF.

This chain connects TRBV20-1 to TRBJ2-1; D is undetermined. The germline V gene has CDR1 DFQATT and CDR2 SNEGSKA (reference sequence). The CDR3 covers 14 residues. V lost 3 bases to trimming and J lost 0 bases, with 9 bases between them. CDR3 protein: CSASLRSSYNEQFF. CDR3 DNA sequence: TGCAGTGCTAGTTTGCGGAGCTCCTACAATGAGCAGTTCTTC.

The J gene is TRBJ2-7, the V gene TRBV9, with 8 nucleotides matching TRBD1. The CDR3 length is 16 residues. Trimming cost V 3 bases and J 0 bases; bases outside gene matches: 8. Germline V gene lookup returns CDR1 SGDLS and CDR2 YYNGEE. Written as DNA, the CDR3 is TGTGCCAGCAGCGCCGGACAGGGCCTGAGCTCCTACGAGCAGTACTTC. Translating it yields CASSAGQGLSSYEQYF.

The gene calls are TRBV3-1 (or the pseudogene TRBV3-2) and TRBJ2-7; tentative D call: TRBD1 (6 bases). The CDR3 is 17 residues long. Germline V lookup: CDR1 LGHDT, CDR2 YNNKEL (reference sequence). V was trimmed by 4 bases and J by 3 bases, leaving 22 bases between them. The DNA for the CDR3 is TGTGCCAGCAGCCGAACGATTTTACGGACAGAACGCTACGAGCAGTACTTC. Translation gives CASSRTILRTERYEQYF.

The chain employs TRBV24-1 and TRBJ1-2; 7 bases agree with TRBD1. The CDR3 sequence is 14 residues long. J lost 4 bases, V lost 3 bases, and 4 bases had no gene match. Per germline, CDR1 KGHDR and CDR2 SFDVKD. Written as DNA, the CDR3 is TGTGCCACCAGTGATGACAGGGCCCCCTATGGCTACACCTTC. This translates into CATSDDRAPYGYTF.

A few counts support this clone. The chain combines TRBV6-2 or TRBV6-3 with TRBJ2-7; 7 positions match TRBD1. The CDR3 extends over 13 amino acids. Trimming took 5 bases from V and 6 from J; bases not matched to a gene: 7. Germline lookup yields CDR1 MNHEY and CDR2 SVGEGT. The CDR3 sequence: CASSTGARSEQYF. CDR3 bases: TGTGCCAGCAGTACAGGGGCACGAAGCGAGCAGTACTTC.

This clone was observed a single time. The chain uses TRBV21-1 and TRBJ2-5. TRBV21-1 is a pseudogene locus. This CDR3 region has 12 residues. The CDR3 sequence: CASSTTQETQYF. CDR3 nucleotides: TGTGCCAGCAGCACCACCCAAGAGACCCAGTACTTC.

The V call is TRBV2, the J call TRBJ2-5; 8 bases are shared with TRBD2. J gave up 7 bases and V 0 bases, and 13 bases lay outside the gene matches. CDR1 is SNHLY, CDR2 FYNNEI, per germline. The length of the CDR3 is 17 residues. CDR3 sequence: CASSEAYRREASGTQYF. The CDR3 DNA reads TGTGCCAGCAGTGAAGCGTATCGGCGGGAGGCCTCCGGGACCCAGTACTTC.

In this sample, this clone turned up once. The rearrangement links TRBV15 to TRBJ2-5, with D tentatively TRBD1 or TRBD2 (5 bases each). This CDR3 is built from 15 residues. CDR1 and CDR2 from the germline V gene are LNHNV and YYDKDF (reference sequence). V was trimmed by 2 bases and J by 5 bases, leaving 15 bases between them. Here the CDR3 DNA reads TGTGCCACCAGCAGATCTTGGGACCGTGGGGAGACCCAGTACTTC. Translating gives CATSRSWDRGETQYF.

The chain recombines TRBV11-1 with TRBJ2-1; D is uncertain. The CDR3 length is 13 residues. CDR1 SGHAT and CDR2 FQDESV come from the germline V gene (reference sequence). V lost 1 base and J 5 bases, leaving 6 bases between the germline ends. CDR3 amino acids: CASSLDRNNEQFF. DNA for the CDR3: TGTGCCAGCAGCTTAGACCGGAACAATGAGCAGTTCTTC.

This chain uses TRBV2 with TRBJ1-2, with D possibly matching TRBD1 (5 bases). The germline V gene encodes CDR1 SNHLY and CDR2 FYNNEI. This CDR3 contains 13 residues. Trimming stripped 3 bases from V and 3 bases from J, with 8 bases between. CDR3 bases: TGTGCCAGCAGTGACAGGGTGGACTATGGCTACACCTTC. It specifies CASSDRVDYGYTF.

The chain has TRBV27 and TRBJ1-6, with D possibly matching TRBD1 (6 bases). The CDR3 is 14 amino acids. The V gene lost 3 bases and the J gene lost 9 bases, with 12 bases spanning the gap. Germline V gene sequence: CDR1 MNHEY, CDR2 SMNVEV (reference sequence). CDR3 DNA: TGTGCCAGCAGTTTCACAGGGCCCCGTTCACCCCTCCACTTT. Translated, it gives CASSFTGPRSPLHF.

The chain carries TRBV13 and TRBJ1-6; TRBD1 matches at 7 bases. Germline V gene lookup returns CDR1 PRHDT and CDR2 FYEKMQ (reference sequence). CDR3 size: 16 residues. V was pared by 0 bases and J by 5 bases, with 4 bases of the junction left unmatched. CDR3 loop: CASSLGPGTDNSPLHF. DNA for the CDR3: TGTGCCAGCAGCTTAGGGCCCGGGACAGATAATTCACCCCTCCACTTT.

The chain combines TRBV4-1 with TRBJ1-5, with 7 bases matching TRBD1. CDR1 MGHRA and CDR2 YSYEKL come from the germline V gene. Unmatched junction bases numbered 4, after V lost 0 bases and J lost 2 bases. This CDR3 is 16 amino acids long. The CDR3 DNA follows: TGCGCCAGCAGCCAAGATCCCAGGGGGGGCAATCAGCCCCAGCATTTT. This codes for CASSQDPRGGNQPQHF.

The gene calls are TRBV28 and TRBJ1-4; D is unresolved. The CDR3 sequence is 12 residues long. V was trimmed by 7 bases and J by 5 bases, leaving 8 bases between them. Germline values: CDR1 MDHEN, CDR2 SYDVKM. CDR3 region: CASTTRNEKLFF. CDR3 bases: TGTGCCAGCACAACACGAAATGAAAAACTGTTTTTT.

The chain combines TRBV7-9 with TRBJ2-6; 9 bases are a match to TRBD1. Germline lookup yields CDR1 SEHNR and CDR2 FQNEAQ (reference sequence). Losses at the gene ends were 7 bases for V and 4 bases for J; bases not matched to a gene: 8. The CDR3 has 16 residues. As DNA, the CDR3 is TGTGCCAGCACGGGGACAGGGCTGGAAGGGGCCAACGTCCTGACTTTC. As protein: CASTGTGLEGANVLTF.

The V call is TRBV19, the J call TRBJ1-1, with unresolved D. The CDR3 is 15 residues long. Trimming pared 0 bases from V and 0 bases from J, leaving 8 bases between. Per the germline V gene, CDR1 is LNHDA and CDR2 is SQIVND (reference sequence). CDR3 amino acids: CASSIDEGLNTEAFF. DNA for the CDR3: TGTGCCAGTAGTATAGATGAAGGTTTGAACACTGAAGCTTTCTTT.

The CDR3 here is CASSDTSRATGELFF. The DNA of the CDR3 is TGTGCCAGCAGTGACACTAGCAGAGCCACCGGGGAGCTGTTTTTT. The V call is TRBV6-4, the J call TRBJ2-2; a weak D match, TRBD2 (6 bases). Germline loops: CDR1 MRHNA, CDR2 SNTAGT. V lost 2 bases and J 4 bases, leaving 11 bases between the germline ends. CDR3 length: 15 amino acids.

This clone turned up a few times. J is TRBJ1-3 and V is TRBV5-5, with D perhaps TRBD1 (5 bases). The CDR3 is 15 residues long. Germline V gene sequence: CDR1 SGHKS, CDR2 YYEKEE (reference sequence). The V gene lost 5 bases and the J gene lost 0 bases, with 12 bases spanning the gap. The CDR3 here is CASRMGPNSGNTIYF. CDR3 nucleotide sequence: TGTGCCAGCAGAATGGGACCAAACTCTGGAAACACCATATATTTT. The whole variable domain, remainder taken from reference TRBV5-5 and TRBJ1-3, is DAGVTQSPTHLIKTRGQQVTLRCSPISGHKSVSWYQQVLGQGPQFIFQYYEKEERGRGNFPDRFSARQFPNYSSELNVNALLLGDSALYLCASRMGPNSGNTIYFGEGSWLTVV.

The V call is TRBV7-2, the J call TRBJ2-7, with 8 bases matching TRBD1. V lost 0 bases, J lost 6 bases, and 4 bases stayed unmatched. The CDR3 contains 14 residues. Looked up from germline, CDR1 is SGHTA and CDR2 is FQGNSA. The CDR3 sequence: CASSLAGRGLEQYF. The CDR3 coding sequence is TGTGCCAGCAGCTTAGCTGGCAGGGGGCTCGAGCAGTACTTC.

This rearrangement joins TRBV6-5 to TRBJ1-5, with a weak D call TRBD1 (5 bases). CDR1 is MNHEY, CDR2 SVGAGI, per germline. This CDR3 is built from 14 residues. V was shortened by 6 bases and J by 7 bases, with 16 bases between the two germline ends. CDR3 coding DNA: TGTGCCAGCAGCCTGACAGTTTCGGTCCAGCCCCAGCATTTT. It yields the protein CASSLTVSVQPQHF.

This clone was seen more than once but under ten times. This chain links TRBV7-8 with TRBJ1-4; 7 nucleotides agree with TRBD1. Germline-derived CDR1 and CDR2 are SGHVS and FQNEAQ. The CDR3 is made up of 14 amino acids. The ends lost 5 bases at V and 5 bases at J; junction bases unmatched: 5. The CDR3 is CASSETGINEKLFF. The CDR3 DNA follows: TGTGCCAGCAGCGAGACAGGGATCAATGAAAAACTGTTTTTT.

In nucleotides, the CDR3 is TGTGCCAGCAGCCAAGGCGGGACTCCAAACAATGAGCAGTTCTTC. Translating gives CASSQGGTPNNEQFF. This chain joins TRBV3-1 (or the pseudogene TRBV3-2) and TRBJ2-1; possible D gene TRBD2, 6 bases. The V gene's germline CDR1 is LGHDT and CDR2 YNNKEL (reference sequence). CDR3 length equals 15 residues. V was trimmed by 1 base and J by 5 bases, leaving 12 bases between them.